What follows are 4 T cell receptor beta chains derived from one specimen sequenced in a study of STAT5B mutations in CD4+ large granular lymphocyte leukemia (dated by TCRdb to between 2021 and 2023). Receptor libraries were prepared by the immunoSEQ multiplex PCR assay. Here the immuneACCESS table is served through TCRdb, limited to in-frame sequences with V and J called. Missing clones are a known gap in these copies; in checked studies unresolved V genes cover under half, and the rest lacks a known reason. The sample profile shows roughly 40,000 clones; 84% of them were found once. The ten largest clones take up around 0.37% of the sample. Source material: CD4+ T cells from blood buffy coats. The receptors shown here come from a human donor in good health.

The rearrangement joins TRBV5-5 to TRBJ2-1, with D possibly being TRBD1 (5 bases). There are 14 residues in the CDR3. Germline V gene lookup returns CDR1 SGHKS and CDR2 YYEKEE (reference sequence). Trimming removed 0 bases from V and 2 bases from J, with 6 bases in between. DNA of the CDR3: TGTGCCAGCAGCTTGGGCAGGGCCTACAATGAGCAGTTCTTC. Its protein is CASSLGRAYNEQFF. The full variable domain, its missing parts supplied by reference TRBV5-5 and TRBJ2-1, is DAGVTQSPTHLIKTRGQQVTLRCSPISGHKSVSWYQQVLGQGPQFIFQYYEKEERGRGNFPDRFSARQFPNYSSELNVNALLLGDSALYLCASSLGRAYNEQFFGPGTRLTVL.

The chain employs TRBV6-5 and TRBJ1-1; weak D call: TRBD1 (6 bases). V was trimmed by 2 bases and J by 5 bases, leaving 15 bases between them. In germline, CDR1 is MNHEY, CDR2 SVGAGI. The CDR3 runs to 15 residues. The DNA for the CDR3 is TGTGCCAGCAGTTACGAACAGGGTTCGAGGACTGAAGCTTTCTTT. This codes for CASSYEQGSRTEAFF.

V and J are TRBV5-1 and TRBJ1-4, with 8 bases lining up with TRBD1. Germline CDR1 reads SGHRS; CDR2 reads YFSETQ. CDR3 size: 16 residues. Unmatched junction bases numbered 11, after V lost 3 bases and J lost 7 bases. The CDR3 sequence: CASSSNPTGEGEKLFF. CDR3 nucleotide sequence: TGCGCCAGCAGCTCAAATCCGACAGGGGAGGGTGAAAAACTGTTTTTT.

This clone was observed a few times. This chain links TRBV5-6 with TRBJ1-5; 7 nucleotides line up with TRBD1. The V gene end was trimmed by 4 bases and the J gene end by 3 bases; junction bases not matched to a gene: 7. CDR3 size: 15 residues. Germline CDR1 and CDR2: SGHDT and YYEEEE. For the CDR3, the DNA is TGTGCCAGCAGCATATTCGACAGGGACAATCAGCCCCAGCATTTT. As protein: CASSIFDRDNQPQHF.